Listed below are T cell receptor beta chains from one sample, sequenced in a study of early T cells in non-severe SARS-CoV-2 infection. MiXCR, applied by TCRdb to the 5' RACE reads, yields one record per CDR3 protein. The top ten hold 3% to 4.5% of the sample, which has about 110,000 distinct CDR3 sequences, 10% to 15% seen once. This sample comprised whole blood, obtained at baseline. All receptors derive from an adult who was a healthcare worker with PCR-confirmed SARS-CoV-2 infection or an uninfected control (not recorded which). The CDR3 runs from the conserved cysteine through the conserved F or W. A D gene is named only where the DNA matches it firmly. Part of the rows lack a size; the others show once, few, many or a class for expanded clones.

size | J | D | V | DNA | CDR3
many | TRBJ2-5 | TRBD1 | TRBV5-5 | TGTGCCAGCACACCCGCGCCAAGGGACAGGGAAGAGACCCAGTACTTC | CASTPAPRDREETQYF
few | TRBJ2-7 | TRBD2 | TRBV6-4 | TGTGCCAGCAGCCCCGGGACTAGCGTCGACGAGCAGTACTTC | CASSPGTSVDEQYF
many | TRBJ1-5 | . | TRBV12-3/TRBV12-4 | TGTGCCAGCAGTTCGACACCCCTCACACCCCAGCATTTT | CASSSTPLTPQHF
. | TRBJ2-2 | TRBD2 | TRBV29-1 | TGCAGCGTTGTACGAGCGGGAGGCGTCACCGGGGAGCTGTTTTTT | CSVVRAGGVTGELFF
. | TRBJ1-2 | . | TRBV6-6 | TGTGCCAGCAGTTACTCGGCGGAGATCGACTCTAACTATGGCTACACCTTC | CASSYSAEIDSNYGYTF
. | TRBJ2-3 | . | TRBV5-7 | TGTGCCAGCAGCGCCATATTGAGATACAGGGTGATAGATACGCAGTATTTT | CASSAILRYRVIDTQYF
. | TRBJ2-7 | . | TRBV20-1 | TGCAGTGCTACACCTACCGGGACCCCTCGGCAGTACTTC | CSATPTGTPRQYF
. | TRBJ1-5 | . | TRBV27 | TGTGCCAGCAGACCTTATAGCAATCAGCCCCAGCATTTT | CASRPYSNQPQHF
. | TRBJ2-2 | . | TRBV7-9 | TGTGCCAGCAGCTTTGCGGAAAGCACCGGGGAGCTGTTTTTT | CASSFAESTGELFF
. | TRBJ2-3 | TRBD1 | TRBV28 | TGTGCCAGCAGTGGGGGCAGGGGGCTAGGAGATACGCAGTATTTT | CASSGGRGLGDTQYF